This TCR beta chain was sequenced for a study of tumor-infiltrating lymphocytes in localized non-small cell lung cancer (dated by TCRdb to about 2021). With respect to the entire study: The cohort covered several histologies, both smokers and never-smokers, and patients whose samples were collected after neoadjuvant chemotherapy. A total of 45 to 60 patients were part of the paired comparison of immunoSEQ T-cell fraction between tumor and uninvolved lung. Flow cytometry, multiplex immunofluorescence, RNA-seq, exome sequencing and proteomics were applied to the same patients as TCR sequencing, which was one of several integrated assays. In total, the ICON cohort consisted of approximately 140 surgical patients with localized non-small cell lung cancer who had their tumors resected. Each patient provided resected tumor tissue plus uninvolved lung tissue from the same patient, with the uninvolved lung tissue described as non-adjacent to the tumor.

The T-cell fraction in tumor and uninvolved lung tissue was provided by TCR sequencing with the immunoSEQ assay. Regarding the original processing steps: For survival analysis, patients were split into high (upper tertile) and low (lower two tertiles) T-cell fraction groups and compared by log-rank test. A signed-rank test was used to test paired tumor versus uninvolved lung differences in T-cell fraction. TCRdb took this table from immuneACCESS and kept in-frame rearrangements with V and J called. Such tables lack part of the clones; where checked against another copy, unresolved V genes explain under half of the gap, and the rest is unexplained. V and J calls and clone size are copied from that table; D and trimming were computed from the DNA. The sample data list roughly 9,200 clones, and around 85% of these were observed just once. The top ten constitute 9.8% of the sample. ICON enrollment began in early 2016, and the last patient was enrolled in 2018. Fresh tumor and matched uninvolved tissue for in-depth immune analyses, including TCR sequencing, were collected from a subcohort of 65 to 80 patients. No cell sorting was done, and TCR sequencing was instead run on DNA isolated from bulk tissue.

General conclusions and limits of the study: TCR-derived T-cell fraction did not differ between the flow cytometry-defined immunotypes IM1 (good prognosis) and IM2 (poor prognosis). Because different pieces of the same tissue were used for different assays, technical variation could not be separated from intratumor heterogeneity. Because assay coverage varied across patients depending on available tissue quantity, TCR sequencing was performed for only a subset of the cohort. In line with immunofluorescence CD3 counts, TCRbeta sequencing supported higher T cell infiltration in tumors compared with uninvolved lung tissue.

Worth noting for this clone: The target of this receptor is not known. Base-call qualities are not available, and no considerably larger clone is one nucleotide away.

The CDR3 goes from the cysteine to the phenylalanine over 13 residues. Kept here is only the CDR3 DNA, which spans 39 bases and is read in frame from base 1. For CDR1 and CDR2, the germline V gene lists KGHSH and LQKENI. V is shortened by 5 bases, J by 0 bases, and the region joining them spans 7 bases. The sequence links TRBV18 to TRBJ1-1; the D gene remains uncertain. Sequenced sample: uninvolved lung tissue not adjacent to the tumor. The origin of this receptor is a human donor with non-small cell lung cancer. The sequenced DNA: TGTGCCAGCTCAGAGTCTTTGAACACTGAAGCTTTCTTT. The translation is CASSESLNTEAFF.